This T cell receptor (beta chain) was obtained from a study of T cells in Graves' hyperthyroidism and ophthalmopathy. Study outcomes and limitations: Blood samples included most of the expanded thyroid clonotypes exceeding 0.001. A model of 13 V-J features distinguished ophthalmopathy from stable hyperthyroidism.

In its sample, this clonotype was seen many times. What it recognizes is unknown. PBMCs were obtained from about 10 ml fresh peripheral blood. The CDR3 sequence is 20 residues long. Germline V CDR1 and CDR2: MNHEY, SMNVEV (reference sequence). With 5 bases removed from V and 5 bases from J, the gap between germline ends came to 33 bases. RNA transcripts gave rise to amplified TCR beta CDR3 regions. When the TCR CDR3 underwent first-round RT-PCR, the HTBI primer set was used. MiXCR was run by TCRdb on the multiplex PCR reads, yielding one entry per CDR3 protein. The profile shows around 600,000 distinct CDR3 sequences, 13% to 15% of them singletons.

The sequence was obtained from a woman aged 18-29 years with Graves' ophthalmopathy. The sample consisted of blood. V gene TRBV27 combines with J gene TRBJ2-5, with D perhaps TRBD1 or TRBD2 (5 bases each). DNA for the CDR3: TGTGCCAGCAGTCTCCAGGGATTAAGGGAGCAGCCTGTCGATGGGGAGACCCAGTACTTC. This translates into CASSLQGLREQPVDGETQYF.